This T cell receptor (beta chain) was identified during a study of OX40 agonist ivuxolimab in advanced cancers. About the research overall: Patients treated during dose escalation were battling hepatocellular carcinoma, melanoma, renal cell or head and neck cancer. Study results and caveats: Certain nonresponders likewise exhibited a low normalized T-cell clonal expansion.

CDR3 length: 15 amino acids. V lost 9 bases and J 6 bases, leaving 21 bases between the germline ends. The germline gives CDR1 SNHLY, CDR2 FYNNEI. Autoimmune disease history or systemic immunosuppression was exclusionary. Regarding this clone: Its antigen is unknown.

Sequenced by immunoSEQ multiplex PCR; TCRdb stores in-frame clones only, minus some. The sample has some 90,000 clones; 92% are singletons. Material: CD4+ or CD8+ T cells sorted from blood, obtained in a trial of the OX40 agonist ivuxolimab. This TCR derives from an adult with an advanced solid tumor such as melanoma, head and neck, liver or kidney cancer. The J gene is TRBJ2-1, the V gene TRBV2; D assignment may be TRBD1 or TRBD2 (6 bases each). The CDR3 loop reads CASQDRNSGVNEQFF. CDR3 bases: TGTGCCAGTCAAGACAGGAATTCGGGGGTCAATGAGCAGTTCTTC.